This T cell receptor (beta chain) was retrieved from a study of blood T cell repertoires in COVID-19. As for the study in general: PBMCs, B-cell-depleted T cells, or T cells were the source of the cDNA or gDNA that made up the material.

V lost 3 bases and J lost 8; bases outside the gene matches: 6. Germline CDR1 LNHNV, CDR2 YYDKDF (reference sequence). CDR3 length: 15 residues. In the authors' workflow: Reference gene primer amplification gave nucleated cell count estimates. Only in-frame clones appear in the TCRdb table, and some are missing; sequencing was by immunoSEQ multiplex PCR. V and J calls and clone size come straight from that table; D and trimming were deduced from the DNA. Of some 150,000 clones in the sample, about three quarters were seen once. The chain carries TRBV15 and TRBJ2-1; 11 bases are shared with TRBD1. This sequence originates from a woman of 80 years or more with active or convalescent COVID-19. Specimen: peripheral blood. This CDR3 reads CATSRWDRGKYEQFF. The CDR3 bases are TGTGCCACCAGCAGGTGGGACAGGGGGAAGTATGAGCAGTTCTTC. Based on the CDR3 plus reference TRBV15 and TRBJ2-1, the full variable domain is DAMVIQNPRYQVTQFGKPVTLSCSQTLNHNVMYWYQQKSSQAPKLLFHYYDKDFNNEADTPDNFQSRRPNTSFCFLDIRSPGLGDTAMYLCATSRWDRGKYEQFFGPGTRLTVL.